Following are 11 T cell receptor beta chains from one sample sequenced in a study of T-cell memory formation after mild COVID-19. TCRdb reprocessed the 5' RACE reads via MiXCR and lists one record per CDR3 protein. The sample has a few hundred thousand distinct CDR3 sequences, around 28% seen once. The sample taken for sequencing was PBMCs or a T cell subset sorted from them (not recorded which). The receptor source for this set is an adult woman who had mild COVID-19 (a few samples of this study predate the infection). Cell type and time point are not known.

CDR3 sequence (DNA): TGTGCCAGTAGTATTACACCGAACACCGGGGAGCTGTTTTTT. Amino acid sequence: CASSITPNTGELFF. The gene calls are TRBV19 and TRBJ2-2, with D unresolved. Trimming left V 3 bases short and J 0 bases short, with 5 bases between. CDR1 is LNHDA, CDR2 SQIVND, per germline (reference sequence). The CDR3 is made up of 14 amino acids.

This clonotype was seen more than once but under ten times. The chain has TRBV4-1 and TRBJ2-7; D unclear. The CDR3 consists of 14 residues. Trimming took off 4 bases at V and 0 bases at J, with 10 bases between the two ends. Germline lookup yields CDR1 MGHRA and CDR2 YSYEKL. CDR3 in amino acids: CASSLSPGSYEQYF. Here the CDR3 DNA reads TGCGCCAGCAGCCTAAGCCCAGGCTCCTACGAGCAGTACTTC.

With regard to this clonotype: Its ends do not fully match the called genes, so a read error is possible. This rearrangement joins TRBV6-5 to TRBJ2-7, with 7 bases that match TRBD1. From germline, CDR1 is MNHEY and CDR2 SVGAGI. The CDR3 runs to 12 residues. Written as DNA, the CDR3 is TGTGCCAGCAGCCCCCTGGTGGGGACAGCTCTCTTC. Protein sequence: CASSPLVGTALF.

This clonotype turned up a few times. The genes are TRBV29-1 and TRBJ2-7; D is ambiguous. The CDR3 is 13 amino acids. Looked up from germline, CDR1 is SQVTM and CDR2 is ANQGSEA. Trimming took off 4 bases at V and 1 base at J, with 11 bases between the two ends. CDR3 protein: CSVALAGSYEQYF. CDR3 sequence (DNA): TGCAGCGTTGCCCTGGCAGGTTCCTACGAGCAGTACTTC.

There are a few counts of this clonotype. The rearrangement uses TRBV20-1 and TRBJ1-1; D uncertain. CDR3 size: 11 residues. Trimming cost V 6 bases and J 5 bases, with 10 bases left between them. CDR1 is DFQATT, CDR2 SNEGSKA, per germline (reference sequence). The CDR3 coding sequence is TGCAGTGCAGAGGGAGGGACTGAAGCTTTCTTT. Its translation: CSAEGGTEAFF.

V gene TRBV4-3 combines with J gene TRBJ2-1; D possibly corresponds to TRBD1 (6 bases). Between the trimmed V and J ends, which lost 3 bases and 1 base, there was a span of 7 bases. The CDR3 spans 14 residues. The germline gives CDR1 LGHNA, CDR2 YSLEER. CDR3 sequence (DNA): TGCGCCAGCAGCCAGGACAGATCCTACAATGAGCAGTTCTTC. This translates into CASSQDRSYNEQFF.

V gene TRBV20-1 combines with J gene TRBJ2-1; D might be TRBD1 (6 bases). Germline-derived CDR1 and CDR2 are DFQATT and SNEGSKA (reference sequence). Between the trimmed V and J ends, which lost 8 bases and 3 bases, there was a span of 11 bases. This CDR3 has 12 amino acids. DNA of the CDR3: TGCAGTTTAGACAGGCTCTACAATGAGCAGTTCTTC. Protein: CSLDRLYNEQFF.

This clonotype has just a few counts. The CDR3 region has the DNA TGTGCCAGCCAACAGGACGGGGCTGTGTTGGCTTTCTTT. The encoded protein is CASQQDGAVLAFF. The chain joins TRBV6-5 to TRBJ1-1; D is possibly TRBD1 (5 bases). V shed 8 bases and J shed 11 bases, with 21 bases lying between them. The germline V gene has CDR1 MNHEY and CDR2 SVGAGI. The CDR3 is 13 amino acids.

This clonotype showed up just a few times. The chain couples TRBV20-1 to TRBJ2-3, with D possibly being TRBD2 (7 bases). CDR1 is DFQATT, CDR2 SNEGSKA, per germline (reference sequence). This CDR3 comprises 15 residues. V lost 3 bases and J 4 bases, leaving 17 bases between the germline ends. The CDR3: CSASPGGALADTQYF. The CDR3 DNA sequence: TGCAGTGCTAGCCCTGGGGGGGCGCTGGCAGATACGCAGTATTTT.

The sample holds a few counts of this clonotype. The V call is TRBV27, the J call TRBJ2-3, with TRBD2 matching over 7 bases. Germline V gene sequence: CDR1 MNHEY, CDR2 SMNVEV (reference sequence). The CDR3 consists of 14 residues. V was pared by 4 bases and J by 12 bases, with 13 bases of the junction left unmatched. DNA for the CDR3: TGTGCCAGCAGTTACTTTCGGGGGGTCGGGGGACAGTATTTT. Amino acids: CASSYFRGVGGQYF.

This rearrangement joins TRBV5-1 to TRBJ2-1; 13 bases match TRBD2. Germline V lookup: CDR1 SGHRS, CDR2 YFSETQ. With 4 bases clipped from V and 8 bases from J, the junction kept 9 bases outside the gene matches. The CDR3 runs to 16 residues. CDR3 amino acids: CASSPWTSGSPDEQFF. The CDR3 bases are TGCGCCAGCAGCCCCTGGACTAGCGGGAGCCCGGATGAGCAGTTCTTC.